This T cell receptor beta chain was retrieved from a study of OX40 agonist ivuxolimab in advanced cancers. Study details: All patients had ivuxolimab intravenously every 2 weeks at 0.01 to 10 mg/kg. Whole-study results and caveats: In CD8+ T cells, expanded clones were on average more numerous than in CD4+. Patients who responded partially at 0.1-3.0 mg/kg showed clonal expansion ranking among the lowest.

Germline V CDR1 and CDR2: ENHRY, SYGVKD. The CDR3 is 16 amino acids. Trimming removed 0 bases from V and 0 bases from J, with 9 bases in between. Measured with immunoSEQ multiplex PCR; TCRdb has only the in-frame clones, and not every one. The repertoire holds some 58,000 clones, with approximately 86% as singletons. Comment on this clone: Its matching antigen is unknown.

The chain couples TRBV10-3 to TRBJ2-1, with TRBD2 as a possible D gene (5 bases). This specimen was CD4+ or CD8+ T cells sorted from blood, taken in a trial of the OX40 agonist ivuxolimab. This TCR derives from an adult with an advanced solid tumor such as melanoma, head and neck, liver or kidney cancer. DNA of the CDR3: TGTGCCATCAGTGAGTCGGACTGGGGCTCCTACAATGAGCAGTTCTTC. Translating it yields CAISESDWGSYNEQFF.